One and the same sample provided the 13 T cell receptor beta chains below, sequenced in a study of control samples from healthy donors and cancer patients. Only in-frame clones appear in the TCRdb table, and some are missing; sequencing was by immunoSEQ multiplex PCR. In the table there are about 110,000 clones, almost 85% of which are singletons. Source material: blood. The receptors stem from a man aged 18 to 30 in good health.

The chain carries TRBV11-3 and TRBJ2-1, with D perhaps matching TRBD2 (6 bases). Germline loops: CDR1 SGHNT, CDR2 YENEEA. The V end lost 4 bases, the J end lost 7 bases, and 11 bases lay between the germline ends. The CDR3 consists of 13 residues. The CDR3: CASSSIGGNEQFF. CDR3 DNA: TGTGCCAGCAGCTCCATCGGGGGAAATGAGCAGTTCTTC.

In its sample, this clone was seen a few times. The V call is TRBV5-4, the J call TRBJ2-7; the D call may be TRBD1 or TRBD2 (5 bases each). This CDR3 contains 15 residues. V lost 0 bases, J lost 7 bases, and 17 bases lay in between. CDR1 is SGHNT and CDR2 is YYREEE in the germline V gene (reference sequence). This chain's CDR3 is CASSLDGGRLREQYF. CDR3 sequence (DNA): TGTGCCAGCAGCTTGGATGGGGGTAGGCTGAGGGAGCAGTACTTC.

The CDR3 DNA sequence: TGTGCCAGCAGCTTAGACAGGACCCTATATGGCTACACCTTC. Its protein product is CASSLDRTLYGYTF. The chain employs TRBV11-2 and TRBJ1-2; no firm D call. The V and J ends lost 0 bases and 5 bases respectively, with 10 bases between them. Germline V gene lookup returns CDR1 SGHAT and CDR2 FQNNGV. The CDR3 consists of 14 residues.

The sample holds a few counts of this clone. The J gene is TRBJ2-3, the V gene TRBV27; TRBD2 might be the D (5 bases). V lost 3 bases, J lost 5 bases, and 9 bases lay in between. CDR3 length: 13 amino acids. The germline V gene encodes CDR1 MNHEY and CDR2 SMNVEV (reference sequence). CDR3 protein: CASSFRGRDTQYF. DNA of the CDR3: TGTGCCAGCAGTTTCCGAGGGAGAGATACGCAGTATTTT.

This clone was seen ten or more times. The chain employs TRBV9 and TRBJ2-3; 7 nucleotides agree with TRBD1. V lost 1 base, J lost 5 bases, and 1 base stayed unmatched. CDR3 size: 13 residues. Per the germline V gene, CDR1 is SGDLS and CDR2 is YYNGEE. The CDR3 nucleotides read TGTGCCAGCAGCGTAAACAGGGGAGATACGCAGTATTTT. Its translation is CASSVNRGDTQYF.

This clone has just one count. V and J are TRBV18 and TRBJ2-7, with unresolved D. V dropped 3 bases and J dropped 0 bases, with 3 bases sitting between them. The CDR3 sequence is 12 residues long. Germline-derived CDR1 and CDR2 are KGHSH and LQKENI. CDR3 region: CASSPNSYEQYF. CDR3 sequence (DNA): TGTGCCAGCTCACCCAACTCCTACGAGCAGTACTTC.

This sequence joins TRBV9 and TRBJ1-6; D is undetermined. The CDR3 covers 16 residues. V was clipped by 4 bases and J by 7 bases, with 18 bases between them. From germline, CDR1 is SGDLS and CDR2 YYNGEE. DNA of the CDR3: TGTGCCAGCAGCCCCGAGGGCTTGGCCTTGAATTCACCCCTCCACTTT. Its translation: CASSPEGLALNSPLHF. The complete variable domain, with remaining parts taken from reference TRBV9 and TRBJ1-6, reads DSGVTQTPKHLITATGQRVTLRCSPRSGDLSVYWYQQSLDQGLQFLIQYYNGEERAKGNILERFSAQQFPDLHSELNLSSLELGDSALYFCASSPEGLALNSPLHFGNGTRLTVT.

This chain links TRBV5-1 with TRBJ1-3, with D unclear. CDR3 length equals 14 residues. CDR1 is SGHRS, CDR2 YFSETQ, per germline. Trimming removed 0 bases at V and 0 bases at J, with 4 bases between. This chain's CDR3 is CASSLAPSGNTIYF. The CDR3, as DNA: TGCGCCAGCAGCTTGGCCCCCTCTGGAAACACCATATATTTT.

The chain links TRBV11-1 to TRBJ2-1; 10 nucleotides align to TRBD2. V was clipped by 0 bases and J by 7 bases; unmatched bases: 3. Germline V gene sequence: CDR1 SGHAT, CDR2 FQDESV (reference sequence). CDR3 size: 15 residues. CDR3 coding DNA: TGTGCCAGCAGCTTAGCTCTAGCGGGGGCGAATGAGCAGTTCTTC. This translates into CASSLALAGANEQFF.

This chain uses TRBV6-5 with TRBJ1-2, with D possibly being TRBD1 (6 bases). Per the germline V gene, CDR1 is MNHEY and CDR2 is SVGAGI. CDR3 length: 14 amino acids. The V end lost 0 bases, the J end lost 4 bases, and 9 bases lay between the germline ends. In DNA, the CDR3 is TGTGCCAGCAGTTACTCCGCAGGGGCCTATGGCTACACCTTC. It specifies CASSYSAGAYGYTF.

The rearrangement joins TRBV6-6 to TRBJ1-6; D gene uncertain. Germline CDR1 is MNHNY and CDR2 is SVGAGI (reference sequence). The germline V and J ends were trimmed by 9 bases and 4 bases, with 10 bases remaining between them. The CDR3 is made up of 13 amino acids. The CDR3 protein is CASRTDYNSPLHF. DNA of the CDR3: TGTGCCAGTAGGACCGATTATAATTCACCCCTCCACTTT.

This chain links TRBV11-1 with TRBJ2-5, with TRBD1 matching over 7 bases. V shed 6 bases and J 9 bases; nucleotides not matched to a gene: 13. This CDR3 has 14 residues. Germline V gene sequence: CDR1 SGHAT, CDR2 FQDESV (reference sequence). The CDR3 sequence: CASRHADRRWAQYF. Here the CDR3 DNA reads TGTGCCAGCAGACACGCGGACAGGCGGTGGGCCCAGTACTTC.

This chain uses TRBV29-1 with TRBJ1-1; a possible D gene is TRBD1 (5 bases). This CDR3 is built from 13 residues. CDR1 is SQVTM, CDR2 ANQGSEA, per germline. V was clipped by 6 bases and J by 3 bases, with 14 bases between them. CDR3 DNA sequence: TGCAGCGTACGGACTGACAGCTACACTGAAGCTTTCTTT. Translation gives CSVRTDSYTEAFF.